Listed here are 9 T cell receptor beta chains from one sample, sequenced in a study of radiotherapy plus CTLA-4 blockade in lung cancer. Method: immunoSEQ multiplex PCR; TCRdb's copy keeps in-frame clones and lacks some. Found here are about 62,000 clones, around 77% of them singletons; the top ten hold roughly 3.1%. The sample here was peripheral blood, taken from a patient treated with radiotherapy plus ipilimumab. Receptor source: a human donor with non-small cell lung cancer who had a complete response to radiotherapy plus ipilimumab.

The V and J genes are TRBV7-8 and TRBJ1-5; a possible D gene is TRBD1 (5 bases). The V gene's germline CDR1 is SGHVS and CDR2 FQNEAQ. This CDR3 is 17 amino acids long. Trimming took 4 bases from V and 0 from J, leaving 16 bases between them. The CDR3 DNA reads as TGTGCCAGCAGCTCCTCATGGAACAGGATTAGCAATCAGCCCCAGCATTTT. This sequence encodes CASSSSWNRISNQPQHF. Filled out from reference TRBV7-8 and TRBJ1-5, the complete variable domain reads GAGVSQSPRYKVAKRGQDVALRCDPISGHVSLFWYQQALGQGPEFLTYFQNEAQLDKSGLPSDRFFAERPEGSVSTLKIQRTQQEDSAVYLCASSSSWNRISNQPQHFGDGTRLSIL.

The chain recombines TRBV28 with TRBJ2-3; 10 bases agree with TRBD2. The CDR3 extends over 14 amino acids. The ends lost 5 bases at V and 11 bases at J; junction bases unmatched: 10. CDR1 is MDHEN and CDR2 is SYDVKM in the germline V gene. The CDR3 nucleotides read TGTGCCAGCAGTCACGGACTAGCGGAGTTCTGGCAGTATTTT. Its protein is CASSHGLAEFWQYF.

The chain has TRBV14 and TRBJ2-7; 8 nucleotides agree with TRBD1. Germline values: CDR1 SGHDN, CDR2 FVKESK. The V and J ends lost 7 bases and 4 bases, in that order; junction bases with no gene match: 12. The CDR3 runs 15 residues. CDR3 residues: CASNPGTGIAYEQYF. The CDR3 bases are TGTGCCAGCAACCCCGGGACAGGAATAGCATACGAGCAGTACTTC.

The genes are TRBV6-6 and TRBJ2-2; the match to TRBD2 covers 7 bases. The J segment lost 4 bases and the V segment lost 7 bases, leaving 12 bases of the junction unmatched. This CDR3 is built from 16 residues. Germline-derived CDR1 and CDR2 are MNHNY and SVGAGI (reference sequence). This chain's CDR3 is CASTTGRGSFTGELFF. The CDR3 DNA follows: TGTGCCAGCACCACGGGGAGGGGTTCGTTCACCGGGGAGCTGTTTTTT.

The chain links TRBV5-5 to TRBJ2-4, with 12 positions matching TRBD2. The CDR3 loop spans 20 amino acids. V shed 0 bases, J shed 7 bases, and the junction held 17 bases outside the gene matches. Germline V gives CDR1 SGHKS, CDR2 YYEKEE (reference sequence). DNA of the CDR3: TGTGCCAGCAGCTTGGAAACGGCTAGCGGGAGGGTAGGGCTTAATAACATTCAGTACTTC. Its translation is CASSLETASGRVGLNNIQYF. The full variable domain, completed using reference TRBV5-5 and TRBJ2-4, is DAGVTQSPTHLIKTRGQQVTLRCSPISGHKSVSWYQQVLGQGPQFIFQYYEKEERGRGNFPDRFSARQFPNYSSELNVNALLLGDSALYLCASSLETASGRVGLNNIQYFGAGTRLSVL.

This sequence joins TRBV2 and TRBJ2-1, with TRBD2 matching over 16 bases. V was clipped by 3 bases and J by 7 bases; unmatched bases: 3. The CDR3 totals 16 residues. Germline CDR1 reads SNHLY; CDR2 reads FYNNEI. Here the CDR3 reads CASSEGLAGGGNEQFF. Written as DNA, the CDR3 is TGTGCCAGCAGTGAGGGACTAGCGGGAGGGGGAAATGAGCAGTTCTTC.

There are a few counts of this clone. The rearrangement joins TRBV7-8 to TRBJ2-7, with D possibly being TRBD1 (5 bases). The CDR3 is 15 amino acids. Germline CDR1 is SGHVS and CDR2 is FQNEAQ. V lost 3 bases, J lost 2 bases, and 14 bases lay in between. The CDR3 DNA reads TGTGCCAGCAGCTTCGACACAATACAGGCCTACGAGCAGTACTTC. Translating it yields CASSFDTIQAYEQYF.

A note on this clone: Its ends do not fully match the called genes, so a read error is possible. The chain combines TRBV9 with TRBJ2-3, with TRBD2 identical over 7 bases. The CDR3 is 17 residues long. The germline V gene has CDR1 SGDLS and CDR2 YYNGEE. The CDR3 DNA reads TGTGCCAGCAGCATTCGCGGGAGAAACTTGGGCCCAGATACGCGGTATTTT. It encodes CASSIRGRNLGPDTRYF.

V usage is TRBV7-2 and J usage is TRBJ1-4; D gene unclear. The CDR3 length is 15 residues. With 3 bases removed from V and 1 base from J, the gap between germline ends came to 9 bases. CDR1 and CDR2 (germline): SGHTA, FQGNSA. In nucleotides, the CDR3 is TGTGCCAGCAGCTTTGCATTCGGAACTAATGAAAAACTGTTTTTT. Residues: CASSFAFGTNEKLFF. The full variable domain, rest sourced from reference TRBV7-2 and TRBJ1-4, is GAGVSQSPSNKVTEKGKDVELRCDPISGHTALYWYRQSLGQGLEFLIYFQGNSAPDKSGLPSDRFSAERTGGSVSTLTIQRTQQEDSAVYLCASSFAFGTNEKLFFGSGTQLSVL.